The next 18 T cell receptor beta chains were all read from a single sample in a study of blood T cell repertoires in COVID-19. Assay: immunoSEQ multiplex PCR; the TCRdb copy retains only in-frame clones and omits some. The sample has under 200,000 clones; 82% are singletons. The sequenced material came from PBMCs or T cells enriched from blood (not recorded which). The receptors stem from a woman aged 55-69 years with acute COVID-19.

The V gene is TRBV4-3, the J gene TRBJ1-2; D not resolved. The CDR3 length is 15 residues. Germline-derived CDR1 and CDR2 are LGHNA and YSLEER. V was pared by 0 bases and J by 6 bases, with 14 bases between. As DNA, the CDR3 is TGCGCCAGCAGCCAAGATGAAGCGAGGAGGGATGGCTACACCTTC. It is translated as CASSQDEARRDGYTF.

This chain links TRBV10-2 with TRBJ2-7; TRBD2 matches 7 bases. Germline V gene data show CDR1 as WSHSY and CDR2 as SAAADI. Trimming removed 5 bases from V and 3 bases from J; junction bases left unmatched: 7. This CDR3 spans 14 amino acids. The chain's CDR3 is CASSLERGDYEQYV. CDR3 nucleotide sequence: TGCGCCAGCAGTTTGGAGCGGGGCGACTACGAGCAGTACGTC.

The chain carries TRBV6-2 or TRBV6-3 and TRBJ1-5; 8 bases align to TRBD1. Germline V gene sequence: CDR1 MNHEY, CDR2 SVGEGT. The CDR3 covers 17 residues. J lost 3 bases, V lost 5 bases, and 12 bases had no gene match. The chain's CDR3 is CASSQHPTTGVNQPQHF. The DNA of the CDR3 is TGTGCCAGCAGTCAACACCCTACGACAGGGGTCAATCAGCCCCAGCATTTT.

This chain joins TRBV5-4 and TRBJ1-4; D may be TRBD1 (6 bases). This CDR3 has 14 amino acids. With 2 bases removed from V and 7 bases from J, the gap between germline ends came to 12 bases. Germline CDR1 reads SGHNT; CDR2 reads YYREEE (reference sequence). The CDR3 DNA reads TGTGCCAGCAGCTTACAGGGATTTGGTGAAAAACTGTTTTTT. As protein: CASSLQGFGEKLFF.

Only a few counts were recorded for this clone. The chain employs TRBV7-2 and TRBJ2-7, with D unresolved. Germline V gene sequence: CDR1 SGHTA, CDR2 FQGNSA. The CDR3 sequence is 14 residues long. Trimming stripped 2 bases from V and 1 base from J, with 9 bases between. The CDR3 bases are TGTGCCAGCAGCTTACTAAGAGCGTCCTACGAGCAGTACTTC. It specifies CASSLLRASYEQYF. Using reference TRBV7-2 and TRBJ2-7 for the parts outside the CDR3, the full variable domain is GAGVSQSPSNKVTEKGKDVELRCDPISGHTALYWYRQSLGQGLEFLIYFQGNSAPDKSGLPSDRFSAERTGGSVSTLTIQRTQQEDSAVYLCASSLLRASYEQYFGPGTRLTVT.

This clone was seen only once. The rearrangement joins TRBV5-4 to TRBJ2-7, with D possibly being TRBD2 (5 bases). The CDR3 has 17 residues. V shed 0 bases and J shed 0 bases, with 16 bases lying between them. The germline V gene has CDR1 SGHNT and CDR2 YYREEE (reference sequence). CDR3 in amino acids: CASSLVPGAGFSYEQYF. The CDR3 DNA is TGTGCCAGCAGCTTGGTACCAGGCGCGGGCTTCTCCTACGAGCAGTACTTC.

This clone turned up a few times. This sequence joins TRBV7-9 and TRBJ1-2; 7 nucleotides match TRBD1. The CDR3 covers 16 residues. Germline CDR1 is SEHNR and CDR2 is FQNEAQ (reference sequence). With V trimmed by 4 bases and J by 7 bases, 15 bases remained unmatched. The CDR3 here is CASSSSSTGTLGGYTF. The CDR3 DNA follows: TGTGCCAGCAGCTCCTCATCGACAGGGACCCTCGGTGGCTACACCTTC.

This clone occurred once. The chain couples TRBV3-1 (or the pseudogene TRBV3-2) to TRBJ1-4, with 10 bases aligning to TRBD1. J gave up 6 bases and V 1 base, and 2 bases lay outside the gene matches. The germline CDR1 and CDR2 sequences are LGHDT and YNNKEL (reference sequence). The CDR3 totals 15 residues. CDR3 nucleotides: TGTGCCAGCAGCCAAGCGACAGGGGGCTATGAAAAACTGTTTTTT. It encodes CASSQATGGYEKLFF.

Remarks on this clone: At one boundary the junction diverges from the germline segment, which might be a read error. V gene TRBV11-2 combines with J gene TRBJ1-3, with D possibly being TRBD1 (5 bases). The germline V gene has CDR1 SGHAT and CDR2 FQNNGV. This CDR3 region has 16 residues. CDR3 amino acids: CASSFRPTGAGNTIHF. The CDR3 DNA reads as TGTGCCAGCAGCTTTAGACCCACAGGAGCTGGAAACACCATACATTTT.

The rearrangement links TRBV19 to TRBJ1-5; TRBD1 aligns across 8 bases. Germline CDR1 and CDR2: LNHDA and SQIVND (reference sequence). CDR3 size: 15 residues. The trim removed 3 bases at V and 2 bases at J, leaving 3 bases unmatched. In DNA form, the CDR3 reads TGTGCCAGTAGTATGGGACAGGCCGGCAATCAGCCCCAGCATTTT. Its protein product is CASSMGQAGNQPQHF.

This clone turned up a few times. The CDR3 region is CASSLGFRVPRGTDTQYF. As DNA, the CDR3 is TGTGCCAGCAGCTTAGGGTTTCGGGTCCCTCGGGGCACAGATACGCAGTATTTT. The chain employs TRBV7-9 and TRBJ2-3; D remains ambiguous. Germline lookup yields CDR1 SEHNR and CDR2 FQNEAQ (reference sequence). The CDR3 has 18 amino acids. The V gene lost 1 base and the J gene lost 1 base, with 18 bases spanning the gap.

A single count supports this clone. The chain is built from TRBV5-5 and TRBJ2-5; TRBD1 might be the D (6 bases). This CDR3 has 14 amino acids. CDR1 is SGHKS, CDR2 YYEKEE, per germline (reference sequence). The V gene lost 1 base and the J gene lost 4 bases, with 11 bases spanning the gap. CDR3 in DNA: TGTGCCAGCAGCTTGACACAGGGAGTAGAGACCCAGTACTTC. Its translation: CASSLTQGVETQYF. Variable domain in full (rest from reference TRBV5-5 and TRBJ2-5): DAGVTQSPTHLIKTRGQQVTLRCSPISGHKSVSWYQQVLGQGPQFIFQYYEKEERGRGNFPDRFSARQFPNYSSELNVNALLLGDSALYLCASSLTQGVETQYFGPGTRLLVL.

The CDR3 nucleotides read TGTGCCAGTAGTACTCCGGGACAGGGACTATCGGGCGGCTACACCTTC. This translates into CASSTPGQGLSGGYTF. V usage is TRBV19 and J usage is TRBJ1-2, with 9 positions matching TRBD1. The germline gives CDR1 LNHDA, CDR2 SQIVND (reference sequence). The CDR3 length is 16 residues. V was clipped by 4 bases and J by 8 bases; unmatched bases: 14.

This chain joins TRBV5-1 and TRBJ2-7; 10 nucleotides line up with TRBD2. Trimming removed 4 bases from V and 2 bases from J; junction bases left unmatched: 3. CDR3 size: 14 residues. In germline, CDR1 is SGHRS, CDR2 YFSETQ. The CDR3 reads CASSPSGGAYEQYV. The CDR3 DNA reads as TGCGCCAGCAGCCCCAGCGGGGGGGCCTACGAGCAGTACGTC.

V and J are TRBV29-1 and TRBJ2-5; tentative D call: TRBD1 (7 bases). The CDR3 runs to 14 residues. Trimming cost V 7 bases and J 4 bases, with 19 bases left between them. Germline CDR1 reads SQVTM; CDR2 reads ANQGSEA. CDR3 sequence (DNA): TGCAGCGCCGAAGAGACAGGGCGGGGAGAGACCCAGTACTTC. It codes for CSAEETGRGETQYF.

This clone was detected only once. The chain is built from TRBV6-5 and TRBJ1-4; D gene unclear. Germline CDR1 reads MNHEY; CDR2 reads SVGAGI. The CDR3 extends over 12 amino acids. V dropped 8 bases and J dropped 8 bases, with 12 bases sitting between them. Written as DNA, the CDR3 is TGTGCCAGCGGCCGGGGTCGCGAAAAACTGTTTTTT. Translated: CASGRGREKLFF.

The chain couples TRBV2 to TRBJ1-1; D may be TRBD1 (6 bases). Germline values: CDR1 SNHLY, CDR2 FYNNEI. V dropped 6 bases and J dropped 0 bases, with 17 bases sitting between them. There are 16 residues in the CDR3. The CDR3 is CASREMRTDMNTEAFF. DNA for the CDR3: TGTGCCAGCAGAGAGATGCGGACAGACATGAACACTGAAGCTTTCTTT.

The V gene is TRBV10-3, the J gene TRBJ2-3; D may be TRBD1 (6 bases). CDR1 and CDR2 from the germline V gene are ENHRY and SYGVKD. The CDR3 extends over 13 amino acids. The V end was cut by 11 bases, the J end by 1 base, with 13 bases between. CDR3 amino acids: CAVAPGGTDTQYF. The CDR3 bases are TGTGCCGTTGCCCCAGGGGGCACAGATACGCAGTATTTT.